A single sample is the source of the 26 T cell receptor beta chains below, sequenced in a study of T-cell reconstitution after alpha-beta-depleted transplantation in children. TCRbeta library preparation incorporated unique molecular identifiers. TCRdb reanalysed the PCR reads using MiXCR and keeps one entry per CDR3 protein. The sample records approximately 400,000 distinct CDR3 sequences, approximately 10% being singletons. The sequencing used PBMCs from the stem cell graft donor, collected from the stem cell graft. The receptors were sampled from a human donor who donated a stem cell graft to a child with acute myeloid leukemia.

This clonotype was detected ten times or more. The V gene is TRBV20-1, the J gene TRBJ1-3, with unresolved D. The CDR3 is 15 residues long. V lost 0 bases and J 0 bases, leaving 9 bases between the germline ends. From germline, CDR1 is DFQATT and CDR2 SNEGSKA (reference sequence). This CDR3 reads CSARDLLPSGNTIYF. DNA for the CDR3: TGCAGTGCTAGAGATCTGTTACCCTCTGGAAACACCATATATTTT.

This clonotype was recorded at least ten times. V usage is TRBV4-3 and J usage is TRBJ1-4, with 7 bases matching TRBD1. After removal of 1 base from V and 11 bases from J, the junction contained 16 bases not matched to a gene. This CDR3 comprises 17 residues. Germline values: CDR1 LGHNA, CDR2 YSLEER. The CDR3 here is CASSQARTGDTGGKLFF. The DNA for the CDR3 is TGCGCCAGCAGCCAAGCGAGGACAGGCGACACCGGAGGGAAACTGTTTTTT.

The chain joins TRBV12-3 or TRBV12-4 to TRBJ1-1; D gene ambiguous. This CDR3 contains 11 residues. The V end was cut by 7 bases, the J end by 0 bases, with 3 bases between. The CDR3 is CASKLNTEAFF. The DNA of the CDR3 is TGTGCCAGCAAATTGAACACTGAAGCTTTCTTT.

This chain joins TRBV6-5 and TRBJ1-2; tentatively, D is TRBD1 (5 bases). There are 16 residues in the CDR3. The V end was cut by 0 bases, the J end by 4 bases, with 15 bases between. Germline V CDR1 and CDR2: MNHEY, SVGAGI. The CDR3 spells CASSYSGAGGGYGYTF. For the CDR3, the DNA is TGTGCCAGCAGTTACTCCGGCGCCGGCGGGGGCTATGGCTACACCTTC.

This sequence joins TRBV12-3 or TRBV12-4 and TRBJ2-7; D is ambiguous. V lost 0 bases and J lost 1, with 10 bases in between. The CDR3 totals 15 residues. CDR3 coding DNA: TGTGCCAGCAGTTTAGCGTTGGGCGGTTCCTACGAGCAGTACTTC. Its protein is CASSLALGGSYEQYF.

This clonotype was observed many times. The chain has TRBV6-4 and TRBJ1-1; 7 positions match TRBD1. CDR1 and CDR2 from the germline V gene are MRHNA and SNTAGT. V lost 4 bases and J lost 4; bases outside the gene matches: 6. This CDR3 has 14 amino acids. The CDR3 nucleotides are TGTGCCAGCAGTGCCGGTCAGGGGGGCACTGAAGCTTTCTTT. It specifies CASSAGQGGTEAFF.

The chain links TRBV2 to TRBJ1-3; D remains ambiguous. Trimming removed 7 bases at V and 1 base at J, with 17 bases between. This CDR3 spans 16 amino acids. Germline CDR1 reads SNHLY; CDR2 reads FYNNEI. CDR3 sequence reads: CASNGPQEMSGNTIYF. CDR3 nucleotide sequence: TGTGCCAGCAATGGTCCCCAGGAAATGTCTGGAAACACCATATATTTT.

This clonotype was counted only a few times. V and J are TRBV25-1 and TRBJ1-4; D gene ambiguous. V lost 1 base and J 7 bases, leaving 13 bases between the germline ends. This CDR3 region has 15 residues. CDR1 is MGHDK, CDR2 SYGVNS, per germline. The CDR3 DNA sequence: TGTGCCAGCAGTGAATTGGGCACGAATGGTGAAAAACTGTTTTTT. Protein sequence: CASSELGTNGEKLFF.

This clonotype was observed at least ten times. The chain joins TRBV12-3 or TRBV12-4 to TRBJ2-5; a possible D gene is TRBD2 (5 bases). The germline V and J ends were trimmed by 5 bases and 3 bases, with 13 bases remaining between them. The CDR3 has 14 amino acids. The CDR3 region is CASSPGGLEETQYF. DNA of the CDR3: TGTGCCAGCAGTCCCGGCGGGCTGGAAGAGACCCAGTACTTC.

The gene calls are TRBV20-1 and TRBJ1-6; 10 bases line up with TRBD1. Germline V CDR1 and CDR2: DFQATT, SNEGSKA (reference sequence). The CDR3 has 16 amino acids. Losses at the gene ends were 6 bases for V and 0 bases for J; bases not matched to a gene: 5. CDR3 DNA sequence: TGCAGTGCAAGACAGGGGGCGAGCTCCTATAATTCACCCCTCCACTTT. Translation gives CSARQGASSYNSPLHF.

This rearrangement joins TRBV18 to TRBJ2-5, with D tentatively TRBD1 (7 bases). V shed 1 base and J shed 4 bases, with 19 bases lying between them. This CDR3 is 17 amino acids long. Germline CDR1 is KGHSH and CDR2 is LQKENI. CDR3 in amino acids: CASSPQRLEGAGETQYF. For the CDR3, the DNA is TGTGCCAGCTCACCACAGAGGCTGGAGGGGGCAGGAGAGACCCAGTACTTC.

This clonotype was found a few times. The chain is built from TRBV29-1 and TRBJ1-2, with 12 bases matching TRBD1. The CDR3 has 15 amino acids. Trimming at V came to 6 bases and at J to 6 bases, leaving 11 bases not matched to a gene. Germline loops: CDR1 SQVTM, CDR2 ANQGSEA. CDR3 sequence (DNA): TGCAGCGTGTTGGATCCCGGGACAGGGGGCCATGGCTACACCTTC. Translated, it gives CSVLDPGTGGHGYTF.

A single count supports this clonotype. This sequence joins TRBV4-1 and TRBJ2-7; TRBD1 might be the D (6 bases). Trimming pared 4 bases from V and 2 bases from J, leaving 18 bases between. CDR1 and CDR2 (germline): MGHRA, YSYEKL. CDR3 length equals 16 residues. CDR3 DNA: TGCGCCAGCAGCCCAACTCGGGCAGGGACAACCTACGAGCAGTACTTC. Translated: CASSPTRAGTTYEQYF.

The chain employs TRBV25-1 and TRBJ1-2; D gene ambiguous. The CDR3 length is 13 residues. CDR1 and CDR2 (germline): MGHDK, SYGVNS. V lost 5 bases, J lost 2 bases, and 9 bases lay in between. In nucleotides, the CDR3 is TGTGCCAGCAGTACGACGGAAAACTATGGCTACACCTTC. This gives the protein CASSTTENYGYTF.

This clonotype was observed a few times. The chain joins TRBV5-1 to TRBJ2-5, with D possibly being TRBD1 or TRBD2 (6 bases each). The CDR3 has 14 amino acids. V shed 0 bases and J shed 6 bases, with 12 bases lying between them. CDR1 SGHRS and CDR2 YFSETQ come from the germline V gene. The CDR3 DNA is TGCGCCAGCAGCTTGGACCAGGGGAGGCAGACCCAGTACTTC. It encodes CASSLDQGRQTQYF.

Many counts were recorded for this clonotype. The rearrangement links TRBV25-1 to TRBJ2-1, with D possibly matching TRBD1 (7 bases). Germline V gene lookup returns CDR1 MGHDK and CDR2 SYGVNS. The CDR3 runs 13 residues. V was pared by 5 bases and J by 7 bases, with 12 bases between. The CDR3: CASSFAGGNEQFF. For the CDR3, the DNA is TGTGCCAGCAGTTTCGCAGGGGGGAATGAGCAGTTCTTC.

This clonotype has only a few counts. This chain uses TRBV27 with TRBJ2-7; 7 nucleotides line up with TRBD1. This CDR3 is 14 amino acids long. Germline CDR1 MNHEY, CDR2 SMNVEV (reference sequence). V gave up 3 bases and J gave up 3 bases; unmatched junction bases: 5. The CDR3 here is CASSLGQTFYEQYF. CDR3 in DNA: TGTGCCAGCAGTTTGGGACAGACCTTCTACGAGCAGTACTTC.

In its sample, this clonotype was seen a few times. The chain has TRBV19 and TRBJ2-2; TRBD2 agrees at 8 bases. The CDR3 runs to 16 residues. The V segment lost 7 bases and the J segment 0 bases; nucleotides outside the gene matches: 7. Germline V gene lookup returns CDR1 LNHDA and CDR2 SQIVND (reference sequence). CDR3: CASMGSGVPNTGELFF. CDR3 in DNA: TGTGCCAGTATGGGTAGCGGGGTACCGAACACCGGGGAGCTGTTTTTT. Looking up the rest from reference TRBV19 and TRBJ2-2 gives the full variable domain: DGGITQSPKYLFRKEGQNVTLSCEQNLNHDAMYWYRQDPGQGLRLIYYSQIVNDFQKGDIAEGYSVSREKKESFPLTVTSAQKNPTAFYLCASMGSGVPNTGELFFGEGSRLTVL.

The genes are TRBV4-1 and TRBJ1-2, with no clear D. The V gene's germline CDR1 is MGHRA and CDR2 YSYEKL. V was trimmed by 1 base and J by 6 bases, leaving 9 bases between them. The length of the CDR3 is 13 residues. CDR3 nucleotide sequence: TGCGCCAGCAGCCAAGCTACGGTGGATGGCTACACCTTC. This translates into CASSQATVDGYTF.

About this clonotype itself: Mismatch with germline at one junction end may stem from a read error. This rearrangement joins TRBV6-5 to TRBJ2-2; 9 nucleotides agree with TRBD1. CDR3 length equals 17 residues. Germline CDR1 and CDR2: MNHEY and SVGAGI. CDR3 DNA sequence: TGTGCCAACAGTTACCCCTGGGGCGGGACAGGGACCGGGGAGCTGTTTTTT. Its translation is CANSYPWGGTGTGELFF.

The CDR3 region has the DNA TGCGCCAGCAGCTTTGGATCAAGGGGAGATACGCAGTATTTT. Translated, it gives CASSFGSRGDTQYF. V usage is TRBV5-1 and J usage is TRBJ2-3, with a weak D call TRBD1 (5 bases). Germline CDR1 SGHRS, CDR2 YFSETQ. This CDR3 contains 14 residues. The ends were cut back, 2 bases at V and 5 bases at J, with 12 bases in the middle. The full variable domain, completed using reference TRBV5-1 and TRBJ2-3, is KAGVTQTPRYLIKTRGQQVTLSCSPISGHRSVSWYQQTPGQGLQFLFEYFSETQRNKGNFPGRFSGRQFSNSRSEMNVSTLELGDSALYLCASSFGSRGDTQYFGPGTRLTVL.

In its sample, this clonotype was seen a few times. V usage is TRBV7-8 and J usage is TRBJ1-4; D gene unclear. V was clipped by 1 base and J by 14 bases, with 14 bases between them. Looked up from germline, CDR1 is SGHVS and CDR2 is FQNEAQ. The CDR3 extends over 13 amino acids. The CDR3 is CASSLVVGSPLFF. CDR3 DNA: TGTGCCAGCAGCTTAGTTGTCGGCAGTCCCCTGTTTTTT. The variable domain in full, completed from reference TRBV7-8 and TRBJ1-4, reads GAGVSQSPRYKVAKRGQDVALRCDPISGHVSLFWYQQALGQGPEFLTYFQNEAQLDKSGLPSDRFFAERPEGSVSTLKIQRTQQEDSAVYLCASSLVVGSPLFFGSGTQLSVL.

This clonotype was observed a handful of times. This chain's CDR3 is CASSGRDSPLYEQYF. CDR3 coding DNA: TGTGCCAGCAGTGGCCGGGACAGTCCTCTCTACGAGCAGTACTTC. The rearrangement links TRBV25-1 to TRBJ2-7; 7 nucleotides agree with TRBD1. Trimming took 4 bases from V and 3 from J; bases not matched to a gene: 9. Germline loops: CDR1 MGHDK, CDR2 SYGVNS. The CDR3 has 15 residues.

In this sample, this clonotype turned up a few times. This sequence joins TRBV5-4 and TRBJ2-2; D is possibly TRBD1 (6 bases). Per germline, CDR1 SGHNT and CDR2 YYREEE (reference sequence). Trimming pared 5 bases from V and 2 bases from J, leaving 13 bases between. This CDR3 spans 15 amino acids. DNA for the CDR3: TGTGCCAGCAGAACAGGGAATCGTAACACCGGGGAGCTGTTTTTT. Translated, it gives CASRTGNRNTGELFF.

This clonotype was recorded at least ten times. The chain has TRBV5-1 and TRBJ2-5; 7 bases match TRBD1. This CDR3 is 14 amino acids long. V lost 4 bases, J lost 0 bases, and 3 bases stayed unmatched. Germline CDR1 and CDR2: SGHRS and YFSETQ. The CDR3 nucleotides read TGCGCCAGCAGCCTACAGGGGAACCAAGAGACCCAGTACTTC. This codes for CASSLQGNQETQYF.

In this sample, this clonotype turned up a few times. The DNA of the CDR3 is TGTGCCAGCAGGCAGCTGGGGGGACTTTCCTACGAGCAGTACTTC. The encoded protein is CASRQLGGLSYEQYF. The genes are TRBV27 and TRBJ2-7; D is possibly TRBD2 (6 bases). The length of the CDR3 is 15 residues. V shed 6 bases and J shed 1 base, with 16 bases lying between them. Germline-derived CDR1 and CDR2 are MNHEY and SMNVEV (reference sequence).